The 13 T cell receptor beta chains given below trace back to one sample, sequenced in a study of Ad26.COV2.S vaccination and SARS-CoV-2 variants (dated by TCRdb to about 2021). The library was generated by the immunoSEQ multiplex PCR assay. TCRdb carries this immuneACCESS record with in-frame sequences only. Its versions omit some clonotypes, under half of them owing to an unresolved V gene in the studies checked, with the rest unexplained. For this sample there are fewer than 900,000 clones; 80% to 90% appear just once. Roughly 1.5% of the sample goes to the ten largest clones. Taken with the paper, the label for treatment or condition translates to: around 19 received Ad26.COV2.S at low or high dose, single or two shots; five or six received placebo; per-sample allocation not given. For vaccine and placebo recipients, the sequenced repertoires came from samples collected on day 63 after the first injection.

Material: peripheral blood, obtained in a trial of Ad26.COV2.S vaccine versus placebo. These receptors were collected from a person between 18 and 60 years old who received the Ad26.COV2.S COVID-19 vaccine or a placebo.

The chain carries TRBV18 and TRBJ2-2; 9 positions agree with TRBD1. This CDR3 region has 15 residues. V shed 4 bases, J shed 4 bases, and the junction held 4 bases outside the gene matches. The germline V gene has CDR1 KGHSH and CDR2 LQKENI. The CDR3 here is CASSRDRDLTGELFF. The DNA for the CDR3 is TGTGCCAGCTCACGGGACAGGGATCTCACCGGGGAGCTGTTTTTT.

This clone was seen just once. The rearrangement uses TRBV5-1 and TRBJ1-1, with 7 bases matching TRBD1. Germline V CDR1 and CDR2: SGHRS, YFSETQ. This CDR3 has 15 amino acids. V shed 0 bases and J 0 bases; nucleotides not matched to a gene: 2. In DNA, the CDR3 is TGCGCCAGCAGCTTGGGGGACAGTATGAACACTGAAGCTTTCTTT. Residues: CASSLGDSMNTEAFF.

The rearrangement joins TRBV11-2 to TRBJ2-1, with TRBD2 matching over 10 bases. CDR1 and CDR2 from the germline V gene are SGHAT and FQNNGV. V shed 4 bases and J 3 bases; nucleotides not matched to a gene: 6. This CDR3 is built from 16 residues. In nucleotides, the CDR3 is TGTGCCAGCAGCTCCACTAGCGGGGAGAACTACAATGAGCAGTTCTTC. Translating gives CASSSTSGENYNEQFF.

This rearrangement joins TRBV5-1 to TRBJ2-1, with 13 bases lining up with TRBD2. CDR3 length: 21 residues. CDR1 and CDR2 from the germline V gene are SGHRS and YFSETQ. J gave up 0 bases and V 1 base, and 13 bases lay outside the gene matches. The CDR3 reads CASSLPRRTSGRPSSYNEQFF. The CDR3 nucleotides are TGCGCCAGCAGCTTGCCCCGGAGGACTAGCGGGAGACCGAGCTCCTACAATGAGCAGTTCTTC. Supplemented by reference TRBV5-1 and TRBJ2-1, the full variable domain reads KAGVTQTPRYLIKTRGQQVTLSCSPISGHRSVSWYQQTPGQGLQFLFEYFSETQRNKGNFPGRFSGRQFSNSRSEMNVSTLELGDSALYLCASSLPRRTSGRPSSYNEQFFGPGTRLTVL.

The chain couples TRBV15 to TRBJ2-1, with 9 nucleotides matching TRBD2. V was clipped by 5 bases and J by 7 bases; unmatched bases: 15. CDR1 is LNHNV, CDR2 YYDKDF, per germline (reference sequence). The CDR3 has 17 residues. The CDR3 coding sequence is TGTGCCACCAGCGGATTCCTCGGCGGGAGGGCCGGGAATGAGCAGTTCTTC. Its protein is CATSGFLGGRAGNEQFF.

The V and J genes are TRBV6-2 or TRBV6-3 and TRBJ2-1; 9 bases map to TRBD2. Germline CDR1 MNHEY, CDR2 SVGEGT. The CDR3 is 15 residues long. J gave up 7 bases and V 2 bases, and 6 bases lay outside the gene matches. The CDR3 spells CASSYRASGMNEQFF. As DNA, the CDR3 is TGTGCCAGCAGTTACCGGGCTAGCGGGATGAATGAGCAGTTCTTC.

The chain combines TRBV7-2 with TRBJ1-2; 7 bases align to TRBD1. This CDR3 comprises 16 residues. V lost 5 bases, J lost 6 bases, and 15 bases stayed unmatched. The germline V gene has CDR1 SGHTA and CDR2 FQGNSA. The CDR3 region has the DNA TGTGCCAGCAGCCCCTCAGGGGGAAACTATTTCAATGGCTACACCTTC. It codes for CASSPSGGNYFNGYTF. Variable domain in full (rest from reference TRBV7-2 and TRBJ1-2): GAGVSQSPSNKVTEKGKDVELRCDPISGHTALYWYRQSLGQGLEFLIYFQGNSAPDKSGLPSDRFSAERTGGSVSTLTIQRTQQEDSAVYLCASSPSGGNYFNGYTFGSGTRLTVV.

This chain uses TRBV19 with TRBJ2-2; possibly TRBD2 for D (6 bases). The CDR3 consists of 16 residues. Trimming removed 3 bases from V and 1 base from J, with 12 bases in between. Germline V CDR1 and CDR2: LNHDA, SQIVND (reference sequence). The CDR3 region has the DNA TGTGCCAGTAGTATGGGGGGTCGAAAGAACACCGGGGAGCTGTTTTTT. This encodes CASSMGGRKNTGELFF. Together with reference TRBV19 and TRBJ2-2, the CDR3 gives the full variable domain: DGGITQSPKYLFRKEGQNVTLSCEQNLNHDAMYWYRQDPGQGLRLIYYSQIVNDFQKGDIAEGYSVSREKKESFPLTVTSAQKNPTAFYLCASSMGGRKNTGELFFGEGSRLTVL.

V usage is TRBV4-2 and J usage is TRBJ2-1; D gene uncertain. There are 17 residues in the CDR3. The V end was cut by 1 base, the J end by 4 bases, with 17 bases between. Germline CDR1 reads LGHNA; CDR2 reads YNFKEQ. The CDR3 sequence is CASSQVVGPSEYNEQFF. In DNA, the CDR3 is TGTGCCAGCAGCCAAGTAGTCGGACCAAGCGAGTACAATGAGCAGTTCTTC.

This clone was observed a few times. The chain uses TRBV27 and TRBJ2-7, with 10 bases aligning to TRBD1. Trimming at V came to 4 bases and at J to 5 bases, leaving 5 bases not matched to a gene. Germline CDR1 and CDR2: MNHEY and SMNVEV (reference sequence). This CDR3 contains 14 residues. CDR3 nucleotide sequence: TGTGCCAGCAGTTCCCGGGACAGGGGCCACGAGCAGTACTTC. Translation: CASSSRDRGHEQYF.

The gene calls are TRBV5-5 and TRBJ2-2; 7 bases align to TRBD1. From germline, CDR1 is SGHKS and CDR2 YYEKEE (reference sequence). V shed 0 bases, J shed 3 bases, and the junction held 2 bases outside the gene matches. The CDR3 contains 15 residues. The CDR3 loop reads CASSLGQGDTGELFF. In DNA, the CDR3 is TGTGCCAGCAGCTTGGGACAGGGAGACACCGGGGAGCTGTTTTTT.

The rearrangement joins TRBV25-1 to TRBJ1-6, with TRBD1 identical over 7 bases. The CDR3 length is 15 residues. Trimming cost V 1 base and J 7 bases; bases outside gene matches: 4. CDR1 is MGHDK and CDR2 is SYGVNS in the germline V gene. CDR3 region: CASSEWGQRNSPLHF. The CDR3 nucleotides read TGTGCCAGCAGTGAATGGGGACAGAGAAATTCACCCCTCCACTTT.

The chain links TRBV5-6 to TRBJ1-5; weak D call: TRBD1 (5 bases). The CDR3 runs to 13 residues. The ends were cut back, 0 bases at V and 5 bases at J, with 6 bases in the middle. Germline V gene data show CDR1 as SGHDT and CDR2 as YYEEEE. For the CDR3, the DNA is TGTGCCAGCAGCTTGGCCAGGGATCAGCCCCAGCATTTT. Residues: CASSLARDQPQHF.